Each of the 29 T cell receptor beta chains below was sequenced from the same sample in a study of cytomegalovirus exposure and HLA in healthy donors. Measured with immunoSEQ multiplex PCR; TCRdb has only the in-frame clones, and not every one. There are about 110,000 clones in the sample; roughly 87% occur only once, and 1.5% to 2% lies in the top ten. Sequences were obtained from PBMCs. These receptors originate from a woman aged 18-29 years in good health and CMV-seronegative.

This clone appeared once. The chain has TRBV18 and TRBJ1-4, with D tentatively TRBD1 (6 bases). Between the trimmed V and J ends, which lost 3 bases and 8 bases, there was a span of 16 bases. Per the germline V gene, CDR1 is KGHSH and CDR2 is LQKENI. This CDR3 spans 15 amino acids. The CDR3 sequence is CASSPMTGVGEKLFF. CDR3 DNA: TGTGCCAGCTCACCGATGACAGGTGTCGGCGAAAAACTGTTTTTT.

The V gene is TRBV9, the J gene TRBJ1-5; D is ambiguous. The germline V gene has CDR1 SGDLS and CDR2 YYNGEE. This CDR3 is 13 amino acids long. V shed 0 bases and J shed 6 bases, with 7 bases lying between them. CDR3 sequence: CASSVGTVQPQHF. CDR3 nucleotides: TGTGCCAGCAGCGTAGGGACTGTTCAGCCCCAGCATTTT.

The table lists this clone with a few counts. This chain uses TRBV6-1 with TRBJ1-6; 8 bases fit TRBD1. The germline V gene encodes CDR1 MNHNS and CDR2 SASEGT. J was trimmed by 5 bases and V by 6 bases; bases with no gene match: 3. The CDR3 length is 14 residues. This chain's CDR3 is CASSLTGDNSPLHF. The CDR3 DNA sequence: TGTGCCAGCAGCCTGACAGGGGATAATTCACCCCTCCACTTT.

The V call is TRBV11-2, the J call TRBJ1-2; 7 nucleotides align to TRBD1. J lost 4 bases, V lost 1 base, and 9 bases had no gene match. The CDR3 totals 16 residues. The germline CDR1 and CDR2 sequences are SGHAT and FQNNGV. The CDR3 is CASSLGDPGQFYGYTF. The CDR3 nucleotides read TGTGCCAGCAGCTTAGGCGACCCGGGACAGTTCTATGGCTACACCTTC.

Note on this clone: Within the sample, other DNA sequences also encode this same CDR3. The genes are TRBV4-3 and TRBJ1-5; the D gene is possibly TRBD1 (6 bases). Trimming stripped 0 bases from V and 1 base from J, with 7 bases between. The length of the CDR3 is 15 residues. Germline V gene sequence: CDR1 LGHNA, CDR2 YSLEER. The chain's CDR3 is CASSQDQGSNQPQHF. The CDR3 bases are TGCGCCAGCAGCCAAGATCAGGGGAGCAATCAGCCCCAGCATTTT.

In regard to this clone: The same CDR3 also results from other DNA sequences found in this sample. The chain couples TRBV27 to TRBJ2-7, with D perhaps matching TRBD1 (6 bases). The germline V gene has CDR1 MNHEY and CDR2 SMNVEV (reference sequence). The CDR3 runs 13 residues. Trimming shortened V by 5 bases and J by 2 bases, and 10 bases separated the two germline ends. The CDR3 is CASSLRGPYEQYF. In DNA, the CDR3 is TGTGCCAGCAGTCTCAGGGGCCCCTACGAGCAGTACTTC.

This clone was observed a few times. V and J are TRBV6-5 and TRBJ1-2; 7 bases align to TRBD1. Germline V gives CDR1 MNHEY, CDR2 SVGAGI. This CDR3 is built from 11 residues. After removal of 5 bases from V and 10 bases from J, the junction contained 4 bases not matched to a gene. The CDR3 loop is CASSQGQSYTF. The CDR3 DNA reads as TGTGCCAGCAGTCAGGGACAGTCCTACACCTTC.

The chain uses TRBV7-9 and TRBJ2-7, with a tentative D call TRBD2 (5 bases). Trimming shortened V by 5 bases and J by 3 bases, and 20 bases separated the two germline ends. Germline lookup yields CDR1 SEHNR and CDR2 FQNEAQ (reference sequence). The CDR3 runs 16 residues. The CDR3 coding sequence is TGTGCCAGCAGCCTTAACGACTTAGCGACATACTACGAGCAGTACTTC. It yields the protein CASSLNDLATYYEQYF.

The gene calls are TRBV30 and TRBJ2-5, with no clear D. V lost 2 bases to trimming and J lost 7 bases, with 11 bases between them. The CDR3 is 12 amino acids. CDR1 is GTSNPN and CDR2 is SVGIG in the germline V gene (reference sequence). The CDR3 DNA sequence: TGTGCCTGGAGTTTGGGCCCCTTGACCCAGTACTTC. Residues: CAWSLGPLTQYF.

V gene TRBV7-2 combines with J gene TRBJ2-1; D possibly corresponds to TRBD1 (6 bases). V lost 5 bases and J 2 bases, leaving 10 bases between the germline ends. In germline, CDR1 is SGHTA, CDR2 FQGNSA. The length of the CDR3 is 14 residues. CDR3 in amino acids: CASSPGTTYNEQFF. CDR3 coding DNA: TGTGCCAGCAGCCCCGGGACAACCTACAATGAGCAGTTCTTC.

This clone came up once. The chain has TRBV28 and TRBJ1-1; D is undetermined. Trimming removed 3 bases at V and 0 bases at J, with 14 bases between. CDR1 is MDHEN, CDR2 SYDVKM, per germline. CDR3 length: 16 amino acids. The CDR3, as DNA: TGTGCCAGCAGTTTCGGGATTAGAGGGTTGAACACTGAAGCTTTCTTT. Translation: CASSFGIRGLNTEAFF.

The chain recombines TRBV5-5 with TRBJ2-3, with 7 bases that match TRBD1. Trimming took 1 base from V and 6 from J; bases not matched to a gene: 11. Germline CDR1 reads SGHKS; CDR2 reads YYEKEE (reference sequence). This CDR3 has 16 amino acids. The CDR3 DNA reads TGTGCCAGCAGCTTGATCCGACAGGGTTTAGGGGATACGCAGTATTTT. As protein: CASSLIRQGLGDTQYF.

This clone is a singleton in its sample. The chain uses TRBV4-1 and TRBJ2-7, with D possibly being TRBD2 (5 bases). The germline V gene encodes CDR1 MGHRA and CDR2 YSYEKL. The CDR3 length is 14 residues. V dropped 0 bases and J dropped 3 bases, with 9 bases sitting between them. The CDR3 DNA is TGCGCCAGCAGCCAAGATGATCGGGGCTACGAGCAGTACTTC. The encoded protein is CASSQDDRGYEQYF.

The DNA for the CDR3 is TGCGCCAGCAGCCGGAGACCTGCCGGGGCCAACGTCCTGACTTTC. As protein: CASSRRPAGANVLTF. The J gene is TRBJ2-6, the V gene TRBV5-1, with D hard to call. Germline CDR1 and CDR2: SGHRS and YFSETQ. Trimming pared 4 bases from V and 4 bases from J, leaving 12 bases between. The CDR3 loop spans 15 amino acids.

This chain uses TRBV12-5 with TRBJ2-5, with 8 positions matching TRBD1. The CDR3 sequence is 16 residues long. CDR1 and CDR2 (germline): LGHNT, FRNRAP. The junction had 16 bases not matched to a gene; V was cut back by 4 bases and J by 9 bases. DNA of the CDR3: TGTGCTAGTGGTTCGACCCTCGGACAGGGTGATCTGGCCCAGTACTTC. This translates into CASGSTLGQGDLAQYF. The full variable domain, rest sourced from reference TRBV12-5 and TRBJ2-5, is DARVTQTPRHKVTEMGQEVTMRCQPILGHNTVFWYRQTMMQGLELLAYFRNRAPLDDSGMPKDRFSAEMPDATLATLKIQPSEPRDSAVYFCASGSTLGQGDLAQYFGPGTRLLVL.

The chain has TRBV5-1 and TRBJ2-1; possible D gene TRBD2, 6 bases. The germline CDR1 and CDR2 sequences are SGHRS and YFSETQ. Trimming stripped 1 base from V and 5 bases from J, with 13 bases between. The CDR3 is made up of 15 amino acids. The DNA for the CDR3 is TGCGCCAGCAGCTTGACTAGCCATGGGAACAATGAGCAGTTCTTC. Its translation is CASSLTSHGNNEQFF.

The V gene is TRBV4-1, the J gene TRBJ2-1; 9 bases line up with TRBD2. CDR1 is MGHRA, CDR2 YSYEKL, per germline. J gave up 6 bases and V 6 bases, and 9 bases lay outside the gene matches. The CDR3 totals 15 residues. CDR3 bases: TGCGCCAGCAGTCCTTTAGCGGGAGCTACCAATGAGCAGTTCTTC. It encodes CASSPLAGATNEQFF.

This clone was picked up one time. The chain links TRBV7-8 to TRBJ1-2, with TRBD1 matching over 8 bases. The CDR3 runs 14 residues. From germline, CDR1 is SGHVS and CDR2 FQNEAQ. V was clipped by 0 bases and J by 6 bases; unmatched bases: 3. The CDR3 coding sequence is TGTGCCAGCAGCTTAGCCTTGACAGGGGATGGCTACACCTTC. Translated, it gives CASSLALTGDGYTF.

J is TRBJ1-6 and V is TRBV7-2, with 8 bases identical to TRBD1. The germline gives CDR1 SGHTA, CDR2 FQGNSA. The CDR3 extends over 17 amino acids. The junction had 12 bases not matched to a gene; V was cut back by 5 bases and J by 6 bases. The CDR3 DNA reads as TGTGCCAGCAGCCCATATCAGGGGGCAGGGGCTAATTCACCCCTCCACTTT. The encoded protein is CASSPYQGAGANSPLHF.

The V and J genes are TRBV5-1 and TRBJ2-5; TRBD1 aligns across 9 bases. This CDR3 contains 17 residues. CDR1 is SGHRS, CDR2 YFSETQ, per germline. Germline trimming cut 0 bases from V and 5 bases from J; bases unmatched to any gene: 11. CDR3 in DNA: TGCGCCAGCAGCTTGGCCGGCGGGACAGGGCCCACGGAGACCCAGTACTTC. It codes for CASSLAGGTGPTETQYF.

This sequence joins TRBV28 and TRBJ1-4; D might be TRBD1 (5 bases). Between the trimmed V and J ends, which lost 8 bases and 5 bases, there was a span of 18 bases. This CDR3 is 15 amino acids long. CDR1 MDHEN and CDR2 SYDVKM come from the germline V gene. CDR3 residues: CASGTFALLNEKLFF. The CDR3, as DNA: TGTGCCAGCGGGACTTTTGCTCTACTAAATGAAAAACTGTTTTTT.

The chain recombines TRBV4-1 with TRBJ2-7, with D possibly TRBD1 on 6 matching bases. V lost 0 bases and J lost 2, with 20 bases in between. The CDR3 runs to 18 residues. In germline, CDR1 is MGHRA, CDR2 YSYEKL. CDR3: CASSQDPGTYRAPYEQYF. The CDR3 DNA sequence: TGCGCCAGCAGCCAAGATCCAGGGACCTACAGGGCTCCCTACGAGCAGTACTTC.

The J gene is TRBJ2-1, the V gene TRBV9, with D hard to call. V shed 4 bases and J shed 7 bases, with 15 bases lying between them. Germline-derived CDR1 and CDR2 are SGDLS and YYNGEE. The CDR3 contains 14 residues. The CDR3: CASSPHLRLNEQFF. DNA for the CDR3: TGTGCCAGCAGCCCCCATTTGCGTTTGAATGAGCAGTTCTTC.

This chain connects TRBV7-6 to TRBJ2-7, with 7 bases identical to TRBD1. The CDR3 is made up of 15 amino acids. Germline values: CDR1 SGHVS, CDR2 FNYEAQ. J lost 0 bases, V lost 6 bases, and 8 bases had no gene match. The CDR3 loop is CASSHEGAGSYEQYF. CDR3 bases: TGTGCCAGCAGTCATGAGGGGGCGGGCTCCTACGAGCAGTACTTC.

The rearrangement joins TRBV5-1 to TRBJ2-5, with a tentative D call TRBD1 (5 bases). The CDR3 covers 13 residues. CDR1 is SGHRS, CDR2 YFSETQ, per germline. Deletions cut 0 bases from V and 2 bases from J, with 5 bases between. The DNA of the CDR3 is TGCGCCAGCAGCTTGGGACAGCAAGAGACCCAGTACTTC. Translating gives CASSLGQQETQYF.

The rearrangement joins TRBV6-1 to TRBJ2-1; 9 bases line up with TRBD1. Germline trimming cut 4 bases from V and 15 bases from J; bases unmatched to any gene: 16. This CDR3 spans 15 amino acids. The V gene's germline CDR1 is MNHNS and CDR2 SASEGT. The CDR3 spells CASSAQNRLPTGGFF. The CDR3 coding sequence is TGTGCCAGCAGTGCCCAAAACCGACTCCCGACAGGGGGGTTCTTC.

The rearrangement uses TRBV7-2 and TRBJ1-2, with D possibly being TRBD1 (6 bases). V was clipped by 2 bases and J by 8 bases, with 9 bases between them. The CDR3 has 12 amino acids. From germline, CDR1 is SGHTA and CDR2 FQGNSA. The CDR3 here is CASSLNRAGYTF. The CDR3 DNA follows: TGTGCCAGCAGCTTAAACAGGGCCGGCTACACCTTC.

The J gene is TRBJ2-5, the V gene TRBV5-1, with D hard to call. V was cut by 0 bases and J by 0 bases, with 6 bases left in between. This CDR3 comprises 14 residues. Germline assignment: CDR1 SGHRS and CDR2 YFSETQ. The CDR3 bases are TGCGCCAGCAGCTTGGGCAGAAACCAAGAGACCCAGTACTTC. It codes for CASSLGRNQETQYF. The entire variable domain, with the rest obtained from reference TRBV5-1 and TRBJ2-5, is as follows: KAGVTQTPRYLIKTRGQQVTLSCSPISGHRSVSWYQQTPGQGLQFLFEYFSETQRNKGNFPGRFSGRQFSNSRSEMNVSTLELGDSALYLCASSLGRNQETQYFGPGTRLLVL.

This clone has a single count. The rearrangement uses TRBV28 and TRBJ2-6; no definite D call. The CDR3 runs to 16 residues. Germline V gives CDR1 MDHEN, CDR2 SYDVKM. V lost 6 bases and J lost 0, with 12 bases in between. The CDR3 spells CASRTTESSGANVLTF. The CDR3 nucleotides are TGTGCCAGCAGGACGACGGAGAGCTCTGGGGCCAACGTCCTGACTTTC. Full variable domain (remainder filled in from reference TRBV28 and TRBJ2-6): DVKVTQSSRYLVKRTGEKVFLECVQDMDHENMFWYRQDPGLGLRLIYFSYDVKMKEKGDIPEGYSVSREKKERFSLILESASTNQTSMYLCASRTTESSGANVLTFGAGSRLTVL.